This T cell receptor beta chain was sequenced in a study of T cell responses to AZD1222 COVID-19 vaccine. General study findings and limits: Increases in Spike-specific TCR breadth and depth were seen after two AZD1222 doses.

Clones were read by immunoSEQ multiplex PCR, and TCRdb kept only the in-frame ones, dropping some. The sample lists roughly 160,000 clones, around nine tenths occurring once. Regarding this clone: Its antigen is currently unknown.

The origin of this receptor is an adult in good health. The starting material was peripheral blood, obtained on day 0 of AZD1222 vaccination.

The CDR3 DNA follows: TGTGCCAGCAGTGCTCTTGGAGGGGGCACAGATACGCAGTATTTT. Translation gives CASSALGGGTDTQYF. The V gene is TRBV2, the J gene TRBJ2-3, with D possibly being TRBD2 (6 bases). The CDR3 length is 15 residues. Germline values: CDR1 SNHLY, CDR2 FYNNEI. Trimming shortened V by 4 bases and J by 1 base, and 12 bases separated the two germline ends.